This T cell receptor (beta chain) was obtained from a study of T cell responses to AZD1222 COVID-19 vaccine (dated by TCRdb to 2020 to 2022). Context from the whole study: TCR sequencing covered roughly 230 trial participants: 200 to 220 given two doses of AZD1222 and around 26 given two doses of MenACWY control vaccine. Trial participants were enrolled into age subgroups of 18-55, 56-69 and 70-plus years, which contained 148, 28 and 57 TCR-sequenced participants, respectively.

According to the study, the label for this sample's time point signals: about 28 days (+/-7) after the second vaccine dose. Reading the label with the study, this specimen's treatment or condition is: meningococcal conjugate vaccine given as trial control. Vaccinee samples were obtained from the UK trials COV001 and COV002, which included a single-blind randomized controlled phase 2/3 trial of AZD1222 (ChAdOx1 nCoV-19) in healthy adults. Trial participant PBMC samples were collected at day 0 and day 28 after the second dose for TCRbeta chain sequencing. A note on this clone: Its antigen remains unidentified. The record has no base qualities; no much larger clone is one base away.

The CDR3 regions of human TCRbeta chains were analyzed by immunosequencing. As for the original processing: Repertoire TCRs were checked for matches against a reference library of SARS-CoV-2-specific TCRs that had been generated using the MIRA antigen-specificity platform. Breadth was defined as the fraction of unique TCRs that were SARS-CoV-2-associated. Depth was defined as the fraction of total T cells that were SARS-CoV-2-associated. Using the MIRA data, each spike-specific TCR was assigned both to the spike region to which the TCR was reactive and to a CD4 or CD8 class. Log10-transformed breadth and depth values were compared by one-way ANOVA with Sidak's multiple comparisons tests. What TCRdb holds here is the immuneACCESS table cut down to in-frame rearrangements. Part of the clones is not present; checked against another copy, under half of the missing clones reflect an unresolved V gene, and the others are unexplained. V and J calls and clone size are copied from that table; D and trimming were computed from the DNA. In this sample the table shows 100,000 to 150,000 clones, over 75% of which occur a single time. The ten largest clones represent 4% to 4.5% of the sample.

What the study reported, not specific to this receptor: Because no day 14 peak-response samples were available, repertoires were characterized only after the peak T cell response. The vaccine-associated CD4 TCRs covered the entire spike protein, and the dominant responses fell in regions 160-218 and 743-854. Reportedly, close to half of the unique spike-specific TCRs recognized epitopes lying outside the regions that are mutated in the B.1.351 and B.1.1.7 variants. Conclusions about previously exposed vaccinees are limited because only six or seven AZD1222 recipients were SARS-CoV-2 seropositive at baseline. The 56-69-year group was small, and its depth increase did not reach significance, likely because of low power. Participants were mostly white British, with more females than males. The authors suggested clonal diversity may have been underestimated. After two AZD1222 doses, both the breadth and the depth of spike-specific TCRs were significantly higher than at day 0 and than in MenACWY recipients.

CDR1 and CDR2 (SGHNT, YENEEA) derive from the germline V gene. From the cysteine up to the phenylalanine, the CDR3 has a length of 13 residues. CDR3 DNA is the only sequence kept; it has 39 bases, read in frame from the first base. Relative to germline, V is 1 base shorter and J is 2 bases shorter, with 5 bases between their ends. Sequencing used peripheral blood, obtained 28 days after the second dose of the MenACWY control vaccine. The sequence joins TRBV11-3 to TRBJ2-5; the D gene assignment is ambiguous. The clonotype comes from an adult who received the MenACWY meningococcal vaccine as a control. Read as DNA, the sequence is TGTGCCAGCAGCTTAGTTGAGCAAGAGACCCAGTACTTC. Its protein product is CASSLVEQETQYF. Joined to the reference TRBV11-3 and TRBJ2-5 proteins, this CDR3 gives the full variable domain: EAGVVQSPRYKIIEKKQPVAFWCNPISGHNTLYWYLQNLGQGPELLIRYENEEAVDDSQLPKDRFSAERLKGVDSTLKIQPAELGDSAVYLCASSLVEQETQYFGPGTRLLVL.